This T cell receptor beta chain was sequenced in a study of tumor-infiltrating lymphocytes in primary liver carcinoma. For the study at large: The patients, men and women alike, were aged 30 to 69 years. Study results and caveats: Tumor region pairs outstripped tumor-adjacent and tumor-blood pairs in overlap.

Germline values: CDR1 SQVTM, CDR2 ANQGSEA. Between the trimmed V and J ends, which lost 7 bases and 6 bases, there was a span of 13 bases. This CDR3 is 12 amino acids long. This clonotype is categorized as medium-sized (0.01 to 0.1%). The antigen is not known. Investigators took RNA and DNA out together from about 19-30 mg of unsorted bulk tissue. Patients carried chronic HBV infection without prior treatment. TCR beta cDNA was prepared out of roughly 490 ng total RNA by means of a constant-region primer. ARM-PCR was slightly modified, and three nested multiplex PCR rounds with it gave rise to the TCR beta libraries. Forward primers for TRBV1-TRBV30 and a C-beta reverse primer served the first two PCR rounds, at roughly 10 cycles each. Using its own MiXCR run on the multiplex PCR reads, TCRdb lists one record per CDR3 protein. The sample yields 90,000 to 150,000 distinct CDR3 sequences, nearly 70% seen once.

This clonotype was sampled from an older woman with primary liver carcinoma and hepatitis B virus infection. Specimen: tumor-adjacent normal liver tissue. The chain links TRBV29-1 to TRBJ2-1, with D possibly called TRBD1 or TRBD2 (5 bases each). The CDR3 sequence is CSGRAGGNEQFF. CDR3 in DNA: TGCAGCGGCCGAGCTGGGGGCAATGAGCAGTTCTTC.